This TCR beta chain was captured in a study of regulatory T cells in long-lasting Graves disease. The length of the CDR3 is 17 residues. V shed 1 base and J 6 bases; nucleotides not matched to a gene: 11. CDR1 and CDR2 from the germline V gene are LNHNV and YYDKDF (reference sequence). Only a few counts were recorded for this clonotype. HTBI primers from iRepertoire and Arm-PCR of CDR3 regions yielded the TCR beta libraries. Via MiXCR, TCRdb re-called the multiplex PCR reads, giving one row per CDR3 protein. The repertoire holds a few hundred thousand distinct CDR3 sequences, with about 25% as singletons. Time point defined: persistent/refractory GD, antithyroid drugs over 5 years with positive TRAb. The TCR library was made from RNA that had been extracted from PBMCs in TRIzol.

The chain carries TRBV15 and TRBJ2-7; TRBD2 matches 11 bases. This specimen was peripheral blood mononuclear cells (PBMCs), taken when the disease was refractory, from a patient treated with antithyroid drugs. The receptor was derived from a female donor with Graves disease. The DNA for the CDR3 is TGTGCCACCAGCAGAGGCTCACTAGCGGGAGTCTCATTCGAGCAGTACTTC. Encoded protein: CATSRGSLAGVSFEQYF.